A selection of T cell receptor beta chains follows, all from one sample in a study of control samples from healthy donors and cancer patients. The data were produced by immunoSEQ multiplex PCR, yet TCRdb's version contains in-frame clones alone and is incomplete. The sample consists of about 44,000 clones, 70% to 90% of them appearing once. Sequencing was carried out using PBMCs. The receptors were gathered from a woman aged 60 to 75 with lung cancer. Both conserved end residues are part of each CDR3. Fields, in order: V gene, J gene, D gene, CDR3 protein. The D gene is left open where the match is weak.

v_gene: TRBV6-2/TRBV6-3; j_gene: TRBJ1-5; d_gene: TRBD1; CDR3aa: CASSRQGAVQPQHF
v_gene: TRBV2; j_gene: TRBJ1-1; d_gene: TRBD1; CDR3aa: CASNIGTGEAFF
v_gene: TRBV28; j_gene: TRBJ2-5; d_gene: .; CDR3aa: CASSPVGQETQYF
v_gene: TRBV28; j_gene: TRBJ1-2; d_gene: TRBD1; CDR3aa: CASTLGGGQAYGYTF
v_gene: TRBV3-1/TRBV3-2; j_gene: TRBJ1-2; d_gene: .; CDR3aa: CASSQDRYTTNYGYTF
v_gene: TRBV28; j_gene: TRBJ2-7; d_gene: TRBD1; CDR3aa: CASSSPRDRVYEQYF
v_gene: TRBV3-1/TRBV3-2; j_gene: TRBJ2-2; d_gene: .; CDR3aa: CASSQNLNANTGELFF
v_gene: TRBV11-3; j_gene: TRBJ1-2; d_gene: .; CDR3aa: CASSLAGPNYGYTF
v_gene: TRBV2; j_gene: TRBJ1-3; d_gene: .; CDR3aa: CASGLNELGNTIYF
v_gene: TRBV7-9; j_gene: TRBJ2-2; d_gene: .; CDR3aa: CASSLTGTQNTGELFF
v_gene: TRBV6-6; j_gene: TRBJ2-2; d_gene: .; CDR3aa: CASSYVGAGELFF
v_gene: TRBV24-1; j_gene: TRBJ1-2; d_gene: TRBD1; CDR3aa: CATSEGPGQGSYGYTF
v_gene: TRBV5-1; j_gene: TRBJ2-3; d_gene: .; CDR3aa: CASIKGPEGSTDTQYF
v_gene: TRBV30; j_gene: TRBJ2-1; d_gene: .; CDR3aa: CAWSVATPDHNEQFF
v_gene: TRBV20-1; j_gene: TRBJ1-2; d_gene: .; CDR3aa: CSARRDSGYTF
v_gene: TRBV29-1; j_gene: TRBJ1-2; d_gene: .; CDR3aa: CSLRTVSDGYTF
v_gene: TRBV30; j_gene: TRBJ2-7; d_gene: .; CDR3aa: CAWIRTAGYEQYF
v_gene: TRBV9; j_gene: TRBJ1-1; d_gene: .; CDR3aa: CASSPRTDMNTEAFF
v_gene: TRBV5-1; j_gene: TRBJ2-7; d_gene: .; CDR3aa: CASHRSVDSPYEQYF
v_gene: TRBV18; j_gene: TRBJ1-2; d_gene: .; CDR3aa: CASSPTGGYGYTF
v_gene: TRBV24-1; j_gene: TRBJ2-3; d_gene: TRBD1; CDR3aa: CATQLGQDPSDTQYF
v_gene: TRBV30; j_gene: TRBJ2-2; d_gene: .; CDR3aa: CAWSYGSGAGTGELFF
v_gene: TRBV2; j_gene: TRBJ1-4; d_gene: .; CDR3aa: CASSANPVTTNEKLFF
v_gene: TRBV5-1; j_gene: TRBJ2-1; d_gene: .; CDR3aa: CASSLGGSGNEQFF
v_gene: TRBV6-6; j_gene: TRBJ2-1; d_gene: .; CDR3aa: CASTESWGNEQFF
v_gene: TRBV5-6; j_gene: TRBJ2-7; d_gene: .; CDR3aa: CASSLGTVYYEQYF
v_gene: TRBV10-3; j_gene: TRBJ2-1; d_gene: .; CDR3aa: CAISNSKKEQFF
v_gene: TRBV27; j_gene: TRBJ1-2; d_gene: .; CDR3aa: CASGWGGYGYTF
v_gene: TRBV14; j_gene: TRBJ2-5; d_gene: TRBD2; CDR3aa: CASSQLTSGRTETQYF
v_gene: TRBV2; j_gene: TRBJ2-5; d_gene: TRBD1; CDR3aa: CASSRTGQETQYF
v_gene: TRBV4-1; j_gene: TRBJ1-1; d_gene: .; CDR3aa: CASSQRDPNTEAFF
v_gene: TRBV29-1; j_gene: TRBJ1-2; d_gene: .; CDR3aa: CSVARASYGYTF
v_gene: TRBV27; j_gene: TRBJ2-3; d_gene: .; CDR3aa: CASSLYRPGAGRHTDTQYF
v_gene: TRBV11-1; j_gene: TRBJ1-5; d_gene: TRBD1; CDR3aa: CASSRDRGGPQPQHF
v_gene: TRBV30; j_gene: TRBJ2-2; d_gene: TRBD2; CDR3aa: CAWSLGLVNTGELFF
v_gene: TRBV4-3; j_gene: TRBJ2-7; d_gene: .; CDR3aa: CASSQDWDESSYEQYF
v_gene: TRBV5-6; j_gene: TRBJ1-1; d_gene: TRBD1; CDR3aa: CASSFHRGRVEAFF
v_gene: TRBV19; j_gene: TRBJ1-5; d_gene: .; CDR3aa: CASSIWGDINQPQHF
v_gene: TRBV5-6; j_gene: TRBJ1-1; d_gene: TRBD1; CDR3aa: CASSSGTDQGTEAFF
v_gene: TRBV4-2; j_gene: TRBJ2-6; d_gene: TRBD2; CDR3aa: CASSLVVAGESGANVLTF
v_gene: TRBV5-1; j_gene: TRBJ1-1; d_gene: .; CDR3aa: CASSPAQVESNTEAFF
v_gene: TRBV7-9; j_gene: TRBJ2-5; d_gene: .; CDR3aa: CASSLLGEETQYF
v_gene: TRBV5-1; j_gene: TRBJ2-5; d_gene: TRBD1; CDR3aa: CASTSGGAETQYF
v_gene: TRBV28; j_gene: TRBJ2-5; d_gene: .; CDR3aa: CASSSTGGVRETQYF
v_gene: TRBV18; j_gene: TRBJ2-3; d_gene: .; CDR3aa: CASSRSTDTQYF
v_gene: TRBV4-3; j_gene: TRBJ2-4; d_gene: TRBD2; CDR3aa: CASSQVASGGPKNIQYF
v_gene: TRBV10-3; j_gene: TRBJ2-1; d_gene: TRBD2; CDR3aa: CAISDPTLAGGLNEQFF
v_gene: TRBV29-1; j_gene: TRBJ2-1; d_gene: .; CDR3aa: CSVGGQRTYNEQFF
v_gene: TRBV18; j_gene: TRBJ1-1; d_gene: .; CDR3aa: CASSPGTMAGEAFF
v_gene: TRBV5-1; j_gene: TRBJ1-4; d_gene: .; CDR3aa: CASSPQSGDGEKLFF
v_gene: TRBV6-1; j_gene: TRBJ2-7; d_gene: TRBD2; CDR3aa: CASSDASGRGEQYF
v_gene: TRBV11-2; j_gene: TRBJ2-7; d_gene: .; CDR3aa: CASSRFSDEQYF
v_gene: TRBV7-9; j_gene: TRBJ2-2; d_gene: .; CDR3aa: CASSYLGGTGNTGELFF
v_gene: TRBV6-4; j_gene: TRBJ1-2; d_gene: .; CDR3aa: CASSDSGQGEGDNYGYTF
v_gene: TRBV4-1; j_gene: TRBJ1-2; d_gene: .; CDR3aa: CASRGFGYTF